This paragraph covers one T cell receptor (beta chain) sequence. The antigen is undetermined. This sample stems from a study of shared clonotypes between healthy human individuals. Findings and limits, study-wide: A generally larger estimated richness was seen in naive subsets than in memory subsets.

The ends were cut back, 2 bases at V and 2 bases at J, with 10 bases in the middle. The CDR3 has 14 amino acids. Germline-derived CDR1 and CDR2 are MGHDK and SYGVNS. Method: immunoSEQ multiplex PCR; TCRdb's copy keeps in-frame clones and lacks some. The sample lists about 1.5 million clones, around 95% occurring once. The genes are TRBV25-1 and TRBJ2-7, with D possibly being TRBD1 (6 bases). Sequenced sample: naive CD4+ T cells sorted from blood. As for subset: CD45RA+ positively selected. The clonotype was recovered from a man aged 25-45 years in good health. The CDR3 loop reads CASSENRVPYEQYF. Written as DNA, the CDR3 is TGTGCCAGCAGTGAAAACAGGGTACCCTACGAGCAGTACTTC.